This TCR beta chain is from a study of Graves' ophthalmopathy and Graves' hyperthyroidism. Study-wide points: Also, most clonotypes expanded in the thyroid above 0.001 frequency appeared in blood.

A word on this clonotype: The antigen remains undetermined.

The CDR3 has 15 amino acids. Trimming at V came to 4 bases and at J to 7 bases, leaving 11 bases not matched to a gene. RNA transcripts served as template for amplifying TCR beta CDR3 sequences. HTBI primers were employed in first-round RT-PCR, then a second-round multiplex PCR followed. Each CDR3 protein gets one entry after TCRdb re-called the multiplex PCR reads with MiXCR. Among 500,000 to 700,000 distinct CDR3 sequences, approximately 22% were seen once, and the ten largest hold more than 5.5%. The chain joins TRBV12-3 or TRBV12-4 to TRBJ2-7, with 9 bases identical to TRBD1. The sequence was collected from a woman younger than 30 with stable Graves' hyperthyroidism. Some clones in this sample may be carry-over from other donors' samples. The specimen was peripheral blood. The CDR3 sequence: CASSSPRQGVGEQYF. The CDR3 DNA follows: TGTGCCAGCAGTTCCCCTCGACAGGGGGTGGGTGAGCAGTACTTC.